The 18 T cell receptor beta chains given below trace back to one sample, sequenced in a study of blood T cell repertoires in COVID-19. TCRdb's table, derived via immunoSEQ multiplex PCR, lists solely in-frame clones and lacks some. The sample carries 150,000 to 250,000 clones, around four fifths recorded once. Sequenced: peripheral blood. All receptors come from a human donor with acute or convalescent COVID-19. The donor label of this sample is uncertain.

J is TRBJ2-3 and V is TRBV4-1; 10 nucleotides agree with TRBD2. The CDR3 sequence is 17 residues long. Trimming removed 1 base from V and 2 bases from J; junction bases left unmatched: 6. Germline CDR1 is MGHRA and CDR2 is YSYEKL. In DNA, the CDR3 is TGCGCCAGCAGCCAAGCCCCCGGGACTAGCGTCACAGATACGCAGTATTTT. Translating gives CASSQAPGTSVTDTQYF.

This clone has just one count. The chain carries TRBV20-1 and TRBJ2-3; no clear D. The CDR3 spans 14 residues. V dropped 3 bases and J dropped 1 base, with 11 bases sitting between them. The V gene's germline CDR1 is DFQATT and CDR2 SNEGSKA (reference sequence). CDR3 protein: CSASAPSGTDTQYF. As DNA, the CDR3 is TGCAGTGCTAGTGCCCCTTCGGGCACAGATACGCAGTATTTT.

This chain uses TRBV29-1 with TRBJ1-1, with no clear D. This CDR3 is 13 amino acids long. Germline V gene sequence: CDR1 SQVTM, CDR2 ANQGSEA. V was cut by 2 bases and J by 3 bases, with 10 bases left in between. The CDR3 here is CSVERREDTEAFF. The CDR3, as DNA: TGCAGCGTTGAAAGGAGGGAAGACACTGAAGCTTTCTTT.

The chain joins TRBV5-4 to TRBJ2-2; TRBD2 might be the D (5 bases). This CDR3 is 15 amino acids long. With 6 bases removed from V and 3 bases from J, the gap between germline ends came to 15 bases. Germline CDR1 SGHNT, CDR2 YYREEE (reference sequence). The CDR3 DNA follows: TGTGCCAGCACCCGGGGTGGGTCGGACACCGGGGAGCTGTTTTTT. Translation gives CASTRGGSDTGELFF. Looking up the rest from reference TRBV5-4 and TRBJ2-2 gives the full variable domain: ETGVTQSPTHLIKTRGQQVTLRCSSQSGHNTVSWYQQALGQGPQFIFQYYREEENGRGNFPPRFSGLQFPNYSSELNVNALELDDSALYLCASTRGGSDTGELFFGEGSRLTVL.

In this sample, this clone turned up a few times. The V call is TRBV6-1, the J call TRBJ2-5, with D possibly being TRBD2 (7 bases). CDR1 MNHNS and CDR2 SASEGT come from the germline V gene. CDR3 length equals 15 residues. V gave up 2 bases and J gave up 5 bases, with 15 bases separating them. The CDR3 is CASSELGGGKETQYF. The CDR3 bases are TGTGCCAGCAGTGAACTAGGGGGGGGAAAGGAGACCCAGTACTTC.

This clone was seen only once. The chain employs TRBV27 and TRBJ2-5; D may be TRBD2 (6 bases). V lost 2 bases to trimming and J lost 2 bases, with 18 bases between them. The CDR3 has 17 residues. Germline values: CDR1 MNHEY, CDR2 SMNVEV (reference sequence). The CDR3 region is CASSLMGRIAAQETQYF. In nucleotides, the CDR3 is TGTGCCAGCAGTTTAATGGGGAGGATAGCGGCACAAGAGACCCAGTACTTC.

The rearrangement uses TRBV9 and TRBJ1-6, with D tentatively TRBD1 (6 bases). Trimming removed 0 bases at V and 7 bases at J, with 11 bases between. The CDR3 runs to 15 residues. From germline, CDR1 is SGDLS and CDR2 YYNGEE. CDR3 coding DNA: TGTGCCAGCAGCGTAGAGGGCAGGGGAAATTCACCCCTCCACTTT. Translating gives CASSVEGRGNSPLHF.

J is TRBJ1-5 and V is TRBV6-2 or TRBV6-3, with D tentatively TRBD1 (5 bases). CDR1 and CDR2 from the germline V gene are MNHEY and SVGEGT. CDR3 size: 13 residues. Between the trimmed V and J ends, which lost 5 bases and 5 bases, there was a span of 10 bases. The CDR3 region is CASSRDSYQPQHF. The CDR3 coding sequence is TGTGCCAGCAGTCGCGACAGCTATCAGCCCCAGCATTTT.

The chain combines TRBV7-8 with TRBJ1-2, with unresolved D. Trimming removed 5 bases at V and 1 base at J, with 11 bases between. Germline lookup yields CDR1 SGHVS and CDR2 FQNEAQ. The CDR3 spans 14 residues. CDR3 protein: CASSPWRINYGYTF. For the CDR3, the DNA is TGTGCCAGCAGCCCCTGGAGAATTAACTATGGCTACACCTTC.

V gene TRBV28 combines with J gene TRBJ1-6, with D possibly TRBD1 on 5 matching bases. This CDR3 has 19 amino acids. The V gene lost 2 bases and the J gene lost 0 bases, with 17 bases spanning the gap. Germline V CDR1 and CDR2: MDHEN, SYDVKM. CDR3 region: CASSLGAPQVDSYNSPLHF. Here the CDR3 DNA reads TGTGCCAGCAGTTTAGGGGCCCCGCAGGTAGACTCCTATAATTCACCCCTCCACTTT.

The rearrangement uses TRBV30 and TRBJ1-2; 7 bases are shared with TRBD1. Per the germline V gene, CDR1 is GTSNPN and CDR2 is SVGIG (reference sequence). This CDR3 contains 14 residues. V shed 4 bases, J shed 0 bases, and the junction held 5 bases outside the gene matches. The DNA of the CDR3 is TGTGCCTGGATGGGACAGCCCGCTAACTATGGCTACACCTTC. Amino acids: CAWMGQPANYGYTF.

This clone has more than one count but fewer than ten. J is TRBJ2-5 and V is TRBV7-6, with TRBD2 matching over 10 bases. The CDR3 is 13 amino acids. V was pared by 8 bases and J by 5 bases, with 5 bases of the junction left unmatched. The V gene's germline CDR1 is SGHVS and CDR2 FNYEAQ. The CDR3 region has the DNA TGTGCCAGCGCTAGCGGGAGCAGGGAGACCCAGTACTTC. This sequence encodes CASASGSRETQYF.

The CDR3, as DNA: TGTGCCAGCAGTGTTACGGGCCCCAGGGGTCAGCCCCAGCATTTT. Protein sequence: CASSVTGPRGQPQHF. V usage is TRBV28 and J usage is TRBJ1-5, with D possibly TRBD1 on 6 matching bases. Germline CDR1 is MDHEN and CDR2 is SYDVKM. V was trimmed by 5 bases and J by 6 bases, leaving 17 bases between them. CDR3 size: 15 residues.

This chain links TRBV2 with TRBJ1-3; D remains ambiguous. Trimming took off 4 bases at V and 4 bases at J, with 5 bases between the two ends. This CDR3 has 12 residues. Germline V gene lookup returns CDR1 SNHLY and CDR2 FYNNEI. The CDR3 DNA follows: TGTGCCAGCAGTGTGACAGGAAACACCATATATTTT. Translating gives CASSVTGNTIYF. Together with reference TRBV2 and TRBJ1-3, the CDR3 gives the full variable domain: EPEVTQTPSHQVTQMGQEVILRCVPISNHLYFYWYRQILGQKVEFLVSFYNNEISEKSEIFDDQFSVERPDGSNFTLKIRSTKLEDSAMYFCASSVTGNTIYFGEGSWLTVV.

The chain employs TRBV5-1 and TRBJ1-2; no clear D gene. Germline V CDR1 and CDR2: SGHRS, YFSETQ. This CDR3 spans 14 amino acids. V was cut by 3 bases and J by 0 bases, with 9 bases left in between. CDR3 nucleotides: TGCGCCAGCAGCTATCAGACAACTAACTATGGCTACACCTTC. Encoded protein: CASSYQTTNYGYTF.

V gene TRBV5-4 combines with J gene TRBJ2-1; 13 bases line up with TRBD2. Losses at the gene ends were 4 bases for V and 9 bases for J; bases not matched to a gene: 7. Germline assignment: CDR1 SGHNT and CDR2 YYREEE (reference sequence). The CDR3 consists of 15 residues. DNA of the CDR3: TGTGCCAGCAGCGGGGGACTAGCGGGGAGAGGTGAGCAGTTCTTC. Protein sequence: CASSGGLAGRGEQFF.

The CDR3 spells CATRLGTGELFF. The CDR3 coding sequence is TGTGCCACAAGACTAGGGACCGGGGAGCTGTTTTTT. This chain connects TRBV19 to TRBJ2-2; a possible D gene is TRBD2 (6 bases). The ends were cut back, 10 bases at V and 5 bases at J, with 11 bases in the middle. The germline V gene encodes CDR1 LNHDA and CDR2 SQIVND (reference sequence). The CDR3 spans 12 residues.

The chain couples TRBV12-5 to TRBJ1-1; D gene uncertain. CDR1 is LGHNT and CDR2 is FRNRAP in the germline V gene. Trimming removed 4 bases from V and 0 bases from J, with 6 bases in between. The CDR3 spans 13 residues. CDR3 in amino acids: CASGSEVNTEAFF. The CDR3 region has the DNA TGTGCTAGTGGTTCCGAGGTGAACACTGAAGCTTTCTTT.